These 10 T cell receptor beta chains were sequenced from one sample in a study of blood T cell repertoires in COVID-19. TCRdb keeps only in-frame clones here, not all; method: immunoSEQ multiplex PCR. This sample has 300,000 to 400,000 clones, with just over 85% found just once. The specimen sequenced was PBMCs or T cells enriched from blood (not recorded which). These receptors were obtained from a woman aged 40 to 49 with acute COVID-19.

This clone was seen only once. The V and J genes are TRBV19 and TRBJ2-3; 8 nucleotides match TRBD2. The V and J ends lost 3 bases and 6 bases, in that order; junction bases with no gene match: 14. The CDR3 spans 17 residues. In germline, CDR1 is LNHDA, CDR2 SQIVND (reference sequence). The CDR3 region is CASSIAVTGGPGDTQYF. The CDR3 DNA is TGTGCCAGTAGTATTGCCGTAACGGGAGGGCCAGGGGATACGCAGTATTTT.

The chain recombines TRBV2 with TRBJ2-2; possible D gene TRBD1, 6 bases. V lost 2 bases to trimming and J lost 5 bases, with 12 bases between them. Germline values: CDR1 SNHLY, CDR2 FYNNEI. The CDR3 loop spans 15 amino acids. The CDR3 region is CASSENPGVTGELFF. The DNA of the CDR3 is TGTGCCAGCAGTGAAAACCCAGGGGTAACCGGGGAGCTGTTTTTT.

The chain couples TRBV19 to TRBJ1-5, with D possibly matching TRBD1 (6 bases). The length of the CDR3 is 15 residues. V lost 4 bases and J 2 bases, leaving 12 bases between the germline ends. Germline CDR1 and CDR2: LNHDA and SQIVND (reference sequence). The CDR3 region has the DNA TGTGCCAGTAGTAGGGGGGGGCCGCGCAATCAGCCCCAGCATTTT. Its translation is CASSRGGPRNQPQHF.

CDR3 sequence: CASSLGGAWQPQHF. The CDR3 nucleotides read TGTGCCAGCAGTCTGGGGGGGGCATGGCAGCCCCAGCATTTT. The chain combines TRBV7-2 with TRBJ1-5; D possibly corresponds to TRBD1 (6 bases). Trimming took 6 bases from V and 7 from J, leaving 16 bases between them. Germline assignment: CDR1 SGHTA and CDR2 FQGNSA. The CDR3 is 14 residues long.

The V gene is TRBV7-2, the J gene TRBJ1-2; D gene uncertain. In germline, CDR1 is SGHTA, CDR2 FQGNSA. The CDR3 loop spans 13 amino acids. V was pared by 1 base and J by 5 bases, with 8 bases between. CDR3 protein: CASSLGAGYGYTF. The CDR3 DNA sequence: TGTGCCAGCAGCTTAGGGGCAGGATATGGCTACACCTTC. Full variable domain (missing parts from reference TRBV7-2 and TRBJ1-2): GAGVSQSPSNKVTEKGKDVELRCDPISGHTALYWYRQSLGQGLEFLIYFQGNSAPDKSGLPSDRFSAERTGGSVSTLTIQRTQQEDSAVYLCASSLGAGYGYTFGSGTRLTVV.

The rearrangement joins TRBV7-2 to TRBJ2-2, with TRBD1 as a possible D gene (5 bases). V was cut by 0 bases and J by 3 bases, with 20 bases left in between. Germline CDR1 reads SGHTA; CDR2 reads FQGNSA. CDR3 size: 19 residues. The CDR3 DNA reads TGTGCCAGCAGCTTAGCTGACCAACGCAGGGTTATCTACACCGGGGAGCTGTTTTTT. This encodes CASSLADQRRVIYTGELFF.

CDR3 residues: CASSPRGRENTIYF. DNA for the CDR3: TGTGCCAGCAGCCCTAGGGGTAGGGAAAACACCATATATTTT. The chain couples TRBV13 to TRBJ1-3; TRBD1 might be the D (5 bases). Germline V gene lookup returns CDR1 PRHDT and CDR2 FYEKMQ (reference sequence). The ends were cut back, 5 bases at V and 6 bases at J, with 14 bases in the middle. The CDR3 has 14 amino acids. Looking up the rest from reference TRBV13 and TRBJ1-3 gives the full variable domain: AAGVIQSPRHLIKEKRETATLKCYPIPRHDTVYWYQQGPGQDPQFLISFYEKMQSDKGSIPDRFSAQQFSDYHSELNMSSLELGDSALYFCASSPRGRENTIYFGEGSWLTVV.

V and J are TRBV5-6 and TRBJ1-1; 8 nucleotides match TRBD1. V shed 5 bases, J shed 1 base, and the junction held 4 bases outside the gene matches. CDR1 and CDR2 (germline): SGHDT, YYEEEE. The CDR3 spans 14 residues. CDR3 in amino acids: CASRWGQENTEAFF. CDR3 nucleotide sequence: TGTGCCAGCAGATGGGGACAGGAGAACACTGAAGCTTTCTTT.

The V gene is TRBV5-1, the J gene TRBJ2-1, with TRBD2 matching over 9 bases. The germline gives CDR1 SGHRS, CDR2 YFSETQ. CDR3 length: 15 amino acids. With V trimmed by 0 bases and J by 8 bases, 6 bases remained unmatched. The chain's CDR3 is CASSLGSGSPDEQFF. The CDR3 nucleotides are TGCGCCAGCAGCTTGGGTAGCGGGAGTCCTGATGAGCAGTTCTTC.

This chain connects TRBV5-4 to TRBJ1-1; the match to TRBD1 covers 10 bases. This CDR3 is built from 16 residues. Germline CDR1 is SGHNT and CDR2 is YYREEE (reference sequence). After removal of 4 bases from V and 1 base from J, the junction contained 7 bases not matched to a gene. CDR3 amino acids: CASSNGRDRGNTEAFF. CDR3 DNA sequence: TGTGCCAGCAGCAACGGGAGGGACAGGGGGAACACTGAAGCTTTCTTT.